A selection of T cell receptor beta chains follows, all from one sample in a study of blood T cell repertoires in COVID-19. The repertoire was sequenced with immunoSEQ multiplex PCR; TCRdb's copy has only in-frame clones and lacks some. The sample lists 120,000 or so clones, around three quarters occurring once. What was sequenced was peripheral blood. The receptor source for this set is a man in his 60s with active or convalescent COVID-19. The CDR3 runs from the conserved cysteine through the conserved F or W. D genes are given only for firm matches. A clone size is listed for some rows: how often the clone was seen (once, few, many), or a class if it is expanded.

NA	TRBV5-1	TRBJ2-7	13	NA	CASSLGQSYEQYF	TGCGCCAGCAGCTTGGGACAGAGCTACGAGCAGTACTTC
TRBD2	TRBV7-9	TRBJ2-7	16	NA	CASSFPGLAGGYEQYF	TGTGCCAGCAGCTTCCCGGGACTAGCCGGAGGCTACGAGCAGTACTTC
TRBD2	TRBV19	TRBJ2-7	16	few	CASSTSGLAGLNEQYF	TGTGCCAGTAGTACTTCCGGACTAGCGGGATTGAACGAGCAGTACTTC
TRBD2	TRBV19	TRBJ2-1	13	few	CASGQREGNEQFF	TGTGCCAGTGGCCAGCGGGAGGGGAATGAGCAGTTCTTC
TRBD1	TRBV9	TRBJ1-6	15	NA	CASSAGTGQNSPLHF	TGTGCCAGCAGCGCCGGGACAGGGCAAAATTCACCCCTCCACTTT
TRBD1	TRBV5-1	TRBJ2-6	16	NA	CASSLRQGSGANVLTF	TGCGCCAGCAGCTTGCGACAGGGCTCTGGGGCCAACGTCCTGACTTTC
TRBD2	TRBV18	TRBJ2-3	16	NA	CASSPGTSGTTDTQYF	TGTGCCAGCTCGCCCGGGACTAGCGGAACCACAGATACGCAGTATTTT
TRBD1	TRBV24-1	TRBJ2-1	17	NA	CATSDDRGHGSYNEQFF	TGTGCCACCAGTGATGACAGGGGGCACGGCTCCTACAATGAGCAGTTCTTC
TRBD1	TRBV7-9	TRBJ2-1	15	NA	CASSSDRGLYNEQFF	TGTGCCAGCAGCTCCGACAGGGGGCTTTACAATGAGCAGTTCTTC
NA	TRBV5-4	TRBJ2-3	15	NA	CASSLKSTSTDTQYF	TGTGCCAGCAGCTTGAAGTCTACTAGCACAGATACGCAGTATTTT
NA	TRBV27	TRBJ2-2	13	NA	CASSFPGEGELFF	TGTGCCAGCAGTTTCCCTGGGGAGGGGGAGCTGTTTTTT
NA	TRBV6-2/TRBV6-3	TRBJ1-2	16	NA	CASSQNRLLTSFGYTF	TGTGCCAGCAGCCAAAACCGACTGCTAACCTCTTTCGGCTACACCTTC
NA	TRBV15	TRBJ2-2	17	many	CATSRELGLVGTGELFF	TGTGCCACCAGCAGAGAGTTGGGGCTAGTTGGGACCGGGGAGCTGTTTTTT
NA	TRBV4-1	TRBJ1-1	14	NA	CASSQANGNTEAFF	TGCGCCAGCAGCCAGGCCAATGGGAACACTGAAGCTTTCTTT
NA	TRBV4-3	TRBJ2-1	16	NA	CASSQEGSGLYSEQFF	TGCGCCAGCAGCCAAGAAGGGAGCGGCCTCTACAGTGAGCAGTTCTTC
TRBD1	TRBV7-8	TRBJ2-5	14	many	CASNLGGNQETQYF	TGTGCCAGCAACTTAGGGGGCAACCAAGAGACCCAGTACTTC
NA	TRBV5-1	TRBJ1-1	13	NA	CASSQLGGTEAFF	TGCGCCAGCAGCCAACTGGGGGGAACTGAAGCTTTCTTT
NA	TRBV5-4	TRBJ1-4	14	NA	CASSFRQEGEKLFF	TGTGCCAGCAGCTTTCGGCAGGAAGGAGAAAAACTGTTTTTT
TRBD2	TRBV4-2	TRBJ2-1	16	NA	CASSFLTSGRENEQFF	TGTGCCAGCAGCTTTCTTACTAGCGGGAGAGAGAATGAGCAGTTCTTC
TRBD2	TRBV2	TRBJ2-2	17	NA	CASRGSLAAQRGGELFF	TGTGCCAGCAGGGGGAGCCTAGCGGCCCAACGGGGCGGGGAGCTGTTTTTT
TRBD1	TRBV5-6	TRBJ1-2	15	NA	CASSLPGQQDYGYTF	TGTGCCAGCAGCTTGCCGGGACAGCAAGACTATGGCTACACCTTC
NA	TRBV7-8	TRBJ2-2	13	NA	CASSPGWAGELFF	TGTGCCAGCAGCCCGGGGTGGGCCGGGGAGCTGTTTTTT
TRBD2	TRBV7-3	TRBJ2-1	13	NA	CASSPGLAGEQFF	TGTGCCAGCAGCCCGGGACTAGCGGGAGAGCAGTTCTTC
TRBD1	TRBV18	TRBJ1-1	13	NA	CASSTTGDTEAFF	TGTGCCAGCTCCACCACAGGGGACACTGAAGCTTTCTTT
NA	TRBV1	TRBJ2-7	14	NA	CTSSPRQGLYEQYF	TGCACCAGCAGCCCCAGACAGGGTCTCTACGAGCAGTACTTC
NA	TRBV7-2	TRBJ2-7	16	NA	CASSFGIWERFGEQYF	TGTGCCAGCAGCTTCGGTATTTGGGAGAGGTTTGGCGAGCAGTACTTC
NA	TRBV5-1	TRBJ2-1	12	NA	CASSLVRDEQFF	TGCGCCAGCAGCTTGGTTAGAGATGAGCAGTTCTTC
NA	TRBV13	TRBJ2-2	15	few	CASSLGTSNTGELFF	TGTGCCAGCAGCTTAGGGACTTCGAACACCGGGGAGCTGTTTTTT
NA	TRBV5-1	TRBJ1-2	15	NA	CASSPPGGGIGGYTF	TGCGCCAGCAGCCCCCCCGGGGGGGGTATAGGAGGCTACACCTTC
TRBD1	TRBV28	TRBJ2-1	22	NA	CASSLWRADRGLVPPSYNEQFF	TGTGCCAGCAGTTTATGGAGGGCGGACAGGGGGCTTGTTCCCCCCTCCTACAATGAGCAGTTCTTC
NA	TRBV7-8	TRBJ2-1	18	NA	CASSSFSPGLSSYNEQFF	TGTGCCAGCAGCAGTTTTTCACCGGGACTCAGCTCCTACAATGAGCAGTTCTTC
TRBD1	TRBV28	TRBJ1-4	15	NA	CASSYVTGGNEKLFF	TGTGCCAGCAGTTACGTGACAGGGGGCAATGAAAAACTGTTTTTT
NA	TRBV6-2/TRBV6-3	TRBJ2-3	12	once	CASSPTADTQYF	TGTGCCAGCAGCCCAACGGCAGATACGCAGTATTTT
NA	TRBV9	TRBJ1-2	13	NA	CASSVGGGYGYTF	TGTGCCAGCAGCGTAGGGGGGGGCTATGGCTACACCTTC
NA	TRBV12-3/TRBV12-4	TRBJ1-5	12	NA	CASSQLRQPQHF	TGTGCCAGCAGCCAACTTCGGCAGCCCCAGCATTTT
NA	TRBV6-5	TRBJ2-3	13	NA	CASRRGTGDTQYF	TGTGCCAGCAGGAGGGGGACGGGTGATACGCAGTATTTT
NA	TRBV6-5	TRBJ1-2	14	NA	CASSLGQGNYGYTF	TGTGCCAGCTCCTTGGGCCAGGGAAACTATGGCTACACCTTC
TRBD1	TRBV7-3	TRBJ2-1	13	NA	CASSPTGINEQFF	TGTGCCAGCAGCCCGACAGGGATAAATGAGCAGTTCTTC
TRBD1	TRBV6-4	TRBJ2-5	17	NA	CASREEGGTGGRETQYF	TGTGCCAGCAGGGAGGAGGGGGGGACAGGGGGCAGAGAGACCCAGTACTTC
TRBD1	TRBV15	TRBJ1-2	13	NA	CATSSTGGSGYTF	TGTGCCACCAGCAGCACAGGGGGCAGTGGCTACACCTTC
NA	TRBV4-3	TRBJ2-2	17	NA	CASSPGLVAANTGELFF	TGCGCCAGCAGCCCGGGTTTGGTAGCGGCGAACACCGGGGAGCTGTTTTTT
TRBD2	TRBV28	TRBJ2-1	16	NA	CASSLIAGGTYNEQFF	TGTGCCAGCAGTTTAATAGCGGGAGGGACCTACAATGAGCAGTTCTTC
TRBD1	TRBV19	TRBJ1-5	16	NA	CASSTPGQGDRQPQHF	TGTGCCAGTAGCACTCCGGGACAGGGCGATCGTCAGCCCCAGCATTTT
NA	TRBV24-1	TRBJ2-7	12	NA	CATSGSTGLQYF	TGTGCCACCAGTGGTAGTACTGGGCTGCAGTACTTC
TRBD1	TRBV15	TRBJ2-2	15	NA	CATSMTGRRTGELFF	TGTGCCACCAGCATGACAGGGCGACGCACCGGGGAGCTGTTTTTT
NA	TRBV18	TRBJ2-1	16	NA	CASSPQGPSSYNEQFF	TGTGCCAGCTCACCACAGGGGCCCAGCTCCTACAATGAGCAGTTCTTC
NA	TRBV7-2	TRBJ2-2	14	NA	CASSLGQYTGELFF	TGTGCCAGCAGCTTAGGACAGTACACCGGGGAGCTGTTTTTT
NA	TRBV2	TRBJ1-6	14	NA	CASSGRRFDSPLHF	TGTGCCAGCAGTGGAAGGAGATTCGATTCACCCCTCCACTTT